These 7 T cell receptor beta chains originate from one sample sequenced in a study of shared clonotypes between healthy human individuals. Measured with immunoSEQ multiplex PCR; TCRdb has only the in-frame clones, and not every one. The sample has about 460,000 clones, more than 70% seen once. Sequenced sample: PBMCs. These receptors all come from a woman between 40 and 50 years old in good health. Some clones in this sample may be carry-over from other donors' samples.

This clone was recorded only once. The chain recombines TRBV4-2 with TRBJ2-3, with 11 positions matching TRBD1. Per the germline V gene, CDR1 is LGHNA and CDR2 is YNFKEQ. The V gene end was trimmed by 10 bases and the J gene end by 5 bases; junction bases not matched to a gene: 5. The CDR3 runs 13 residues. CDR3 nucleotides: TGTGCCACCGGACAGGGGGCAATAGATACGCAGTATTTT. Its protein is CATGQGAIDTQYF.

This clone came up once. The chain uses TRBV14 and TRBJ1-1; TRBD1 is a possible D gene (5 bases). Germline loops: CDR1 SGHDN, CDR2 FVKESK. With 4 bases removed from V and 5 bases from J, the gap between germline ends came to 17 bases. The CDR3 totals 15 residues. CDR3 nucleotide sequence: TGTGCCAGCAGCCCCCTAGGCAGGGATGATACTGAAGCTTTCTTT. Protein: CASSPLGRDDTEAFF.

The CDR3: CASSITSGNTIYF. The CDR3 region has the DNA TGTGCCAGTAGTATCACCTCTGGAAACACCATATATTTT. J is TRBJ1-3 and V is TRBV19; D is ambiguous. This CDR3 contains 13 residues. In germline, CDR1 is LNHDA, CDR2 SQIVND (reference sequence). Trimming left V 3 bases short and J 0 bases short, with 3 bases between. The full variable domain, its missing parts supplied by reference TRBV19 and TRBJ1-3, is DGGITQSPKYLFRKEGQNVTLSCEQNLNHDAMYWYRQDPGQGLRLIYYSQIVNDFQKGDIAEGYSVSREKKESFPLTVTSAQKNPTAFYLCASSITSGNTIYFGEGSWLTVV.

The V and J genes are TRBV6-6 and TRBJ1-1; TRBD1 matches at 7 bases. This CDR3 has 14 amino acids. Germline trimming cut 6 bases from V and 1 base from J; bases unmatched to any gene: 5. CDR1 MNHNY and CDR2 SVGAGI come from the germline V gene (reference sequence). CDR3 loop: CASSPRGQNTEAFF. CDR3 bases: TGTGCCAGCAGCCCAAGGGGGCAGAACACTGAAGCTTTCTTT.

The chain couples TRBV7-2 to TRBJ2-5; 10 bases match TRBD2. The germline CDR1 and CDR2 sequences are SGHTA and FQGNSA. V shed 2 bases and J 4 bases; nucleotides not matched to a gene: 7. The CDR3 runs to 16 residues. The CDR3 nucleotides read TGTGCCAGCAGCTTATTGATAGCGGGAGGTGGAGAGACCCAGTACTTC. Protein: CASSLLIAGGGETQYF.

On this clone itself: A far larger clone is a single base away, which makes a read error likely. The rearrangement joins TRBV28 to TRBJ2-7; 7 bases are shared with TRBD2. Germline V lookup: CDR1 MDHEN, CDR2 SYDVKM. CDR3 length: 18 residues. Trimming took 2 bases from V and 2 from J; bases not matched to a gene: 15. The CDR3 bases are TGTGCCAGCAGTTTAAGCGGGACTCTCACATTTAACACCTACGAGCAGTACTTC. The encoded protein is CASSLSGTLTFNTYEQYF.

In the case of this clone: A far larger clone is just one base off, so this is likely a read error. Other DNA sequences from this sample encode an identical CDR3 as well. This rearrangement joins TRBV5-1 to TRBJ1-1; TRBD1 agrees at 8 bases. Per germline, CDR1 SGHRS and CDR2 YFSETQ. CDR3 size: 14 residues. The CDR3 coding sequence is TGCGCCAGCACAGATACAGGGGGAGACACTGAAGCTTTCTTC. The encoded protein is CASTDTGGDTEAFF.